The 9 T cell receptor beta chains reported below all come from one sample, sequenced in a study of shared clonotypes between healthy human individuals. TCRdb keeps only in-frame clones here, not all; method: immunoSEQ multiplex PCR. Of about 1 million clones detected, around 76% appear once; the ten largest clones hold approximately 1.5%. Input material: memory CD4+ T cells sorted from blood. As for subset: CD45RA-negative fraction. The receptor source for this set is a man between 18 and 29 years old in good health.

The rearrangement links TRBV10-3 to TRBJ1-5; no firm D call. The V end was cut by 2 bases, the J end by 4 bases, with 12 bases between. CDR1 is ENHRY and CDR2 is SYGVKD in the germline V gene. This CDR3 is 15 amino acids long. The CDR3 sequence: CAISEGVSVNQPQHF. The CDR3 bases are TGTGCCATCAGTGAGGGGGTGTCGGTTAATCAGCCCCAGCATTTT.

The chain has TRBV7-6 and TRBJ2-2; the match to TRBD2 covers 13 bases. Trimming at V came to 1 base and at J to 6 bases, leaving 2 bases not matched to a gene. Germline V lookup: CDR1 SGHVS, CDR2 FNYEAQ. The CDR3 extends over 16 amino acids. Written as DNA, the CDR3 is TGTGCCAGCAGCTTAGAACTAGCGGGAGGGCCCGGGGAGCTGTTTTTT. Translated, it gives CASSLELAGGPGELFF.

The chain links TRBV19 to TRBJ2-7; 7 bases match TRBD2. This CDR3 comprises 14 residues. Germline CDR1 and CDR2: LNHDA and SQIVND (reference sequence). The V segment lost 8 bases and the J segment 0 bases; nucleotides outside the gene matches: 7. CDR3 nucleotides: TGTGCCAGTGGGGTTGGCGGGAGCTCCTACGAGCAGTACTTC. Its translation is CASGVGGSSYEQYF.

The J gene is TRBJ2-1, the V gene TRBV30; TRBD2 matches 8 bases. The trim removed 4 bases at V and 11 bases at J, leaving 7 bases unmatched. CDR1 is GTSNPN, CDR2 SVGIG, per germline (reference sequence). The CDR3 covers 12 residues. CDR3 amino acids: CAWNRIAGKQFF. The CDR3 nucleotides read TGTGCCTGGAATAGGATAGCGGGGAAGCAGTTCTTC.

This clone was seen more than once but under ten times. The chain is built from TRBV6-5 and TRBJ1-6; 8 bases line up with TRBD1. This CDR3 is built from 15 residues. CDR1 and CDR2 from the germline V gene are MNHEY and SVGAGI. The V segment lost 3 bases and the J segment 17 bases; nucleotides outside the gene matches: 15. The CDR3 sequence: CASSYKVNRGAVFHF. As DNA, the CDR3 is TGTGCCAGCAGTTATAAGGTCAACAGGGGGGCTGTGTTCCACTTT.

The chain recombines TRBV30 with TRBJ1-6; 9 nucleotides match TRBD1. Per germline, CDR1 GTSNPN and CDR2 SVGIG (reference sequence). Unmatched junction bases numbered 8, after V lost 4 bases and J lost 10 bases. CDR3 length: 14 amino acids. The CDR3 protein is CAWNPGQGESPLHF. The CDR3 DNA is TGTGCCTGGAATCCGGGACAGGGAGAATCACCCCTCCACTTT.

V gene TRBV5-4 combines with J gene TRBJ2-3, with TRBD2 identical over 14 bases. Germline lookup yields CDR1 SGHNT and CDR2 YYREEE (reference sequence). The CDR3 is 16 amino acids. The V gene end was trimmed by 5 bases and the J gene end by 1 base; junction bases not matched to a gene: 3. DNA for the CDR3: TGTGCCAGCAGATTGACTAGCGGGAGGGGCACAGATACGCAGTATTTT. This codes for CASRLTSGRGTDTQYF.

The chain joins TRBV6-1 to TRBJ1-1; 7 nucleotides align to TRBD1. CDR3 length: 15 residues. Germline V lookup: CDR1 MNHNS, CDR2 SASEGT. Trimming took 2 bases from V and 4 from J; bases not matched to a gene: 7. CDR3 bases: TGTGCCAGCAGTGAATTGGGACAGTGGAGCACTGAAGCTTTCTTT. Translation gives CASSELGQWSTEAFF.

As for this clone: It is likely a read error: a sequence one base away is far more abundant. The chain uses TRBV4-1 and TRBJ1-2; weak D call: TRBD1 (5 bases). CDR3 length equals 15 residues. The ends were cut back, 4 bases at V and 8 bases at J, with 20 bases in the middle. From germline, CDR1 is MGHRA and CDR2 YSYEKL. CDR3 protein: CASSREDRDERGYTF. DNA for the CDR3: TGCGCCAGCAGCCGAGAGGACCGGGACGAAAGGGGCTACACCTTC.